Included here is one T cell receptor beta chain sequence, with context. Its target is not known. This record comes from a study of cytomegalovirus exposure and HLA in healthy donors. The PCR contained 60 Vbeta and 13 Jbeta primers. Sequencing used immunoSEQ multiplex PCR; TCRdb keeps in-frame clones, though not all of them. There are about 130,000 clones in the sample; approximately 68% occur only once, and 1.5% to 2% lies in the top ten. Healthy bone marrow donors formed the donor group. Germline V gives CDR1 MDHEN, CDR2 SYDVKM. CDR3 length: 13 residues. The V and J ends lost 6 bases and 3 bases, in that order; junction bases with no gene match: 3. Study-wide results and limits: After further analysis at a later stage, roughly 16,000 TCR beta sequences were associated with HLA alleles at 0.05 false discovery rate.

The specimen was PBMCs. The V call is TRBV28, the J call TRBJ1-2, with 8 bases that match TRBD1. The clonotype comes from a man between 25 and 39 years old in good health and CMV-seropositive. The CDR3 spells CASRLTGDYGYTF. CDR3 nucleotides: TGTGCCAGCAGATTGACAGGGGACTATGGCTACACCTTC.